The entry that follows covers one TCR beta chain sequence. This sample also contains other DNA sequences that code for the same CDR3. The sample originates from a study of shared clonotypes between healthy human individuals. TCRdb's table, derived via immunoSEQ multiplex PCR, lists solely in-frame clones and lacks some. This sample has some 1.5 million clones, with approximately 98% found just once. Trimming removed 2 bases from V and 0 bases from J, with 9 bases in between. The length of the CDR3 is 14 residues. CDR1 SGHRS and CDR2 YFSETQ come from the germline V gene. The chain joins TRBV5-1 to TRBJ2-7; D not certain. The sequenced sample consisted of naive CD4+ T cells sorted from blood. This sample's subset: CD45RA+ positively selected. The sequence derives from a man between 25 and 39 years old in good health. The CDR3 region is CASSLGVSSYEQYF. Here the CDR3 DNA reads TGCGCCAGCAGCTTAGGCGTTAGCTCCTACGAGCAGTACTTC.